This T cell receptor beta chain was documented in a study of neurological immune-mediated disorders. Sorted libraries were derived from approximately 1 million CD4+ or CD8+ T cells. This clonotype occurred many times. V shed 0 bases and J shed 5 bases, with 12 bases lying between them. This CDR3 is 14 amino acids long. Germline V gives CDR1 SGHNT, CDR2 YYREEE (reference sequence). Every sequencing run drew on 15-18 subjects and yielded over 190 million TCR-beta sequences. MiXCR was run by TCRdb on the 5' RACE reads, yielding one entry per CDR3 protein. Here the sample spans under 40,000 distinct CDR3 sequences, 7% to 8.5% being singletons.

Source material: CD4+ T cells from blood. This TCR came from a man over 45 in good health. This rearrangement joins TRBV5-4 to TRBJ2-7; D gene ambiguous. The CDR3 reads CASSLANGGDEQYF. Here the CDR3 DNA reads TGTGCCAGCAGCTTGGCCAATGGTGGCGACGAGCAGTACTTC. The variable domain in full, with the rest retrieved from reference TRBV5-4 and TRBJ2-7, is ETGVTQSPTHLIKTRGQQVTLRCSSQSGHNTVSWYQQALGQGPQFIFQYYREEENGRGNFPPRFSGLQFPNYSSELNVNALELDDSALYLCASSLANGGDEQYFGPGTRLTVT.